Below are 4 T cell receptor beta chains sequenced from a single sample in a study of blood T cell repertoires in COVID-19. This table comes from immunoSEQ multiplex PCR, and its TCRdb copy is limited to in-frame clones, with some not included. Among more than 150,000 clones, roughly nine tenths were seen once, and the ten largest hold around 21%. The specimen was peripheral blood. The receptors were sampled from a man in his 70s with active or convalescent COVID-19.

The chain employs TRBV3-1 (or the pseudogene TRBV3-2) and TRBJ2-1, with TRBD2 matching 9 bases. CDR3 size: 15 residues. V trimming: 6 bases; J trimming: 7 bases; junction bases outside the gene matches: 10. The germline gives CDR1 LGHDT, CDR2 YNNKEL (reference sequence). The CDR3: CASSPGTSLANEQFF. CDR3 coding DNA: TGTGCCAGCAGTCCCGGGACTAGCTTGGCGAATGAGCAGTTCTTC.

This clone showed up just once. V and J are TRBV3-1 (or the pseudogene TRBV3-2) and TRBJ1-3, with D perhaps TRBD1 (5 bases). The V gene lost 1 base and the J gene lost 0 bases, with 10 bases spanning the gap. Germline V gene lookup returns CDR1 LGHDT and CDR2 YNNKEL (reference sequence). The CDR3 loop spans 16 amino acids. This CDR3 is CASSQVRAISGNTIYF. For the CDR3, the DNA is TGTGCCAGCAGCCAAGTCAGGGCGATCTCTGGAAACACCATATATTTT.

V gene TRBV5-1 combines with J gene TRBJ2-5; 7 positions match TRBD2. Trimming cost V 0 bases and J 5 bases; bases outside gene matches: 7. CDR1 SGHRS and CDR2 YFSETQ come from the germline V gene. The CDR3 is 15 residues long. The CDR3 nucleotides read TGCGCCAGCAGCTTGGCGACGGGGGAGGGGGAGACCCAGTACTTC. Amino acid sequence: CASSLATGEGETQYF.

The chain carries TRBV6-5 and TRBJ1-5; no clear D. Trimming pared 7 bases from V and 0 bases from J, leaving 13 bases between. The germline V gene encodes CDR1 MNHEY and CDR2 SVGAGI. CDR3 length: 15 amino acids. The CDR3 is CASTPGYYSNQPQHF. Here the CDR3 DNA reads TGTGCCAGCACCCCCGGGTATTATAGCAATCAGCCCCAGCATTTT.